This T cell receptor (beta chain) was captured by sequencing in a study of T-cell memory formation after mild COVID-19. Across the study: TCR clusters largely stayed donor specific. Study-level points and caveats: Mostly located in CM and EM were contracting CD4+ clones, with contracting CD8+ clones located in EMRA.

This clonotype was observed a few times. The target antigen is unknown. One entry per CDR3 protein results from TCRdb running MiXCR on the 5' RACE reads. The repertoire consists of some 320,000 distinct CDR3 sequences, with about a sixth occurring once and the leading ten covering under 25%. The clonotype comes from a man between 18 and 29 years old who had mild COVID-19 (a few samples of this study predate the infection). Cell type and time point are not known. Sequencing was done on a sample of PBMCs or a T cell subset sorted from them (not recorded which).

The DNA for the CDR3 is TGTGCCAGCAGCTACCTCCGGGGAACCGGGGAGCTGTTTTTT. Translating gives CASSYLRGTGELFF. The chain carries TRBV11-2 and TRBJ2-2, with D tentatively TRBD2 (5 bases). Trimming removed 4 bases from V and 5 bases from J, with 11 bases in between. The CDR3 contains 14 residues. CDR1 SGHAT and CDR2 FQNNGV come from the germline V gene.